Presented here are 20 T cell receptor beta chains from one specimen sequenced in a study of cytomegalovirus exposure and HLA in healthy donors. PCR involved 60 Vbeta and 13 Jbeta primers. This table comes from immunoSEQ multiplex PCR, and its TCRdb copy is limited to in-frame clones, with some not included. The sample carries about 200,000 clones, roughly 90% recorded once. The specimen sequenced was PBMCs. The source is a woman aged 25 to 45 in good health and CMV-seronegative.

The genes are TRBV15 and TRBJ2-1; D gene unclear. Between the trimmed V and J ends, which lost 1 base and 4 bases, there was a span of 11 bases. Germline CDR1 is LNHNV and CDR2 is YYDKDF (reference sequence). The CDR3 has 15 residues. CDR3 in amino acids: CATSRGAEFYNEQFF. DNA for the CDR3: TGTGCCACCAGCAGAGGGGCTGAATTTTACAATGAGCAGTTCTTC.

The chain combines TRBV27 with TRBJ2-7; 14 nucleotides line up with TRBD2. The V gene's germline CDR1 is MNHEY and CDR2 SMNVEV (reference sequence). Trimming cost V 4 bases and J 5 bases; bases outside gene matches: 13. There are 18 residues in the CDR3. The CDR3 DNA sequence: TGTGCCAGCAGTTCAATCGGGACTAGCGGGAGTTCGATCCACGAGCAGTACTTC. It yields the protein CASSSIGTSGSSIHEQYF.

V is TRBV13 and J is TRBJ1-3, with 9 bases matching TRBD1. CDR1 is PRHDT and CDR2 is FYEKMQ in the germline V gene (reference sequence). The CDR3 runs to 16 residues. Trimming at V came to 3 bases and at J to 0 bases, leaving 3 bases not matched to a gene. CDR3 DNA sequence: TGTGCCAGCAGCTTGGGGACAGGGTCCTCTGGAAACACCATATATTTT. Translation: CASSLGTGSSGNTIYF.

This clone was counted a single time. This chain connects TRBV7-8 to TRBJ2-1, with 7 bases lining up with TRBD1. CDR3 length equals 13 residues. Germline CDR1 SGHVS, CDR2 FQNEAQ. Losses at the gene ends were 5 bases for V and 15 bases for J; bases not matched to a gene: 13. This chain's CDR3 is CASSPEPNRGWFF. CDR3 nucleotides: TGTGCCAGCAGCCCCGAGCCTAACAGGGGATGGTTCTTC.

V gene TRBV28 combines with J gene TRBJ2-1, with D hard to call. V dropped 2 bases and J dropped 4 bases, with 6 bases sitting between them. Germline lookup yields CDR1 MDHEN and CDR2 SYDVKM. The CDR3 covers 13 residues. The CDR3 region has the DNA TGTGCCAGCAGTTTACTCCTATACAATGAGCAGTTCTTC. It encodes CASSLLLYNEQFF.

The chain joins TRBV11-2 to TRBJ2-5, with D possibly matching TRBD2 (7 bases). CDR1 and CDR2 from the germline V gene are SGHAT and FQNNGV. Trimming shortened V by 0 bases and J by 7 bases, and 21 bases separated the two germline ends. There are 17 residues in the CDR3. The CDR3 coding sequence is TGTGCCAGCAGCTTAGATCTAAGGGGGAGGGGGTGGGGGACCCAGTACTTC. Protein: CASSLDLRGRGWGTQYF.

The V call is TRBV28, the J call TRBJ2-5, with D possibly being TRBD1 (5 bases). Germline CDR1 is MDHEN and CDR2 is SYDVKM. Trimming removed 4 bases from V and 5 bases from J, with 17 bases in between. The CDR3 contains 15 residues. The CDR3 region is CASSSIQGSGETQYF. The CDR3 region has the DNA TGTGCCAGCAGTTCTATCCAGGGTTCCGGGGAGACCCAGTACTTC.

The chain carries TRBV15 and TRBJ1-1; a possible D gene is TRBD1 (6 bases). V shed 5 bases and J shed 7 bases, with 23 bases lying between them. This CDR3 spans 16 amino acids. The germline CDR1 and CDR2 sequences are LNHNV and YYDKDF (reference sequence). The CDR3 bases are TGTGCCACCAGCCCAGTCCAGGGACACAACCCACTTGAAGCTTTCTTT. This sequence encodes CATSPVQGHNPLEAFF.

This rearrangement joins TRBV28 to TRBJ2-7; D remains ambiguous. Germline V lookup: CDR1 MDHEN, CDR2 SYDVKM. CDR3 length equals 14 residues. The V end was cut by 6 bases, the J end by 0 bases, with 12 bases between. CDR3 protein: CASSNLISSYEQYF. CDR3 DNA sequence: TGTGCCAGCAGCAACCTTATCAGCTCCTACGAGCAGTACTTC.

This sequence joins TRBV28 and TRBJ2-1; perhaps TRBD1 as D (6 bases). The CDR3 extends over 15 amino acids. The ends were cut back, 2 bases at V and 6 bases at J, with 14 bases in the middle. Germline-derived CDR1 and CDR2 are MDHEN and SYDVKM. CDR3 sequence reads: CASSLTGWNFNEQFF. For the CDR3, the DNA is TGTGCCAGCAGTTTAACAGGGTGGAATTTCAATGAGCAGTTCTTC.

The CDR3 nucleotides read TGCAGCGTTGAAGGGGACTTCTTGGGAACAGAGACCCAGTACTTC. This translates into CSVEGDFLGTETQYF. This chain joins TRBV29-1 and TRBJ2-5; maybe TRBD2 (6 bases). The CDR3 is 15 amino acids. Trimming removed 1 base from V and 4 bases from J, with 16 bases in between. The germline V gene has CDR1 SQVTM and CDR2 ANQGSEA.

The V call is TRBV10-3, the J call TRBJ1-5; possible D gene TRBD1, 6 bases. Germline V gene lookup returns CDR1 ENHRY and CDR2 SYGVKD. With 0 bases removed from V and 4 bases from J, the gap between germline ends came to 7 bases. This CDR3 is built from 14 residues. CDR3 sequence: CAISESQGNQPQHF. As DNA, the CDR3 is TGTGCCATCAGTGAGTCCCAGGGGAATCAGCCCCAGCATTTT.

This clone was counted between two and nine times. The rearrangement uses TRBV6-6 and TRBJ1-1; D gene unclear. CDR3 size: 13 residues. V lost 2 bases to trimming and J lost 1 base, with 5 bases between them. Germline V CDR1 and CDR2: MNHNY, SVGAGI (reference sequence). The CDR3 DNA follows: TGTGCCAGCAGTTACGGAGGGAACACTGAAGCTTTCTTT. Translation: CASSYGGNTEAFF.

The rearrangement links TRBV7-9 to TRBJ2-3; no firm D call. V was pared by 5 bases and J by 3 bases, with 9 bases between. Germline V gene data show CDR1 as SEHNR and CDR2 as FQNEAQ (reference sequence). The length of the CDR3 is 13 residues. The CDR3 region is CASSLSGTDTQYF. In nucleotides, the CDR3 is TGTGCCAGCAGCCTGTCCGGGACAGATACGCAGTATTTT.

The V gene is TRBV11-2, the J gene TRBJ2-5, with 8 bases lining up with TRBD2. V shed 5 bases and J 9 bases; nucleotides not matched to a gene: 11. The germline V gene encodes CDR1 SGHAT and CDR2 FQNNGV. The CDR3 loop spans 14 amino acids. Here the CDR3 reads CASSPGLASASQYF. In DNA form, the CDR3 reads TGTGCCAGCAGCCCCGGACTAGCCTCGGCGTCCCAGTACTTC.

The gene calls are TRBV7-9 and TRBJ2-6, with D possibly TRBD1 on 5 matching bases. CDR1 and CDR2 from the germline V gene are SEHNR and FQNEAQ (reference sequence). The CDR3 totals 17 residues. Trimming stripped 1 base from V and 0 bases from J, with 10 bases between. CDR3 coding DNA: TGTGCCAGCAGCTTAGTCAGGGTGAGCTCTGGGGCCAACGTCCTGACTTTC. Its translation: CASSLVRVSSGANVLTF.

This clone was observed a few times. The gene calls are TRBV5-6 and TRBJ2-7, with 7 bases lining up with TRBD2. Germline lookup yields CDR1 SGHDT and CDR2 YYEEEE. The CDR3 is 14 residues long. V lost 3 bases, J lost 3 bases, and 6 bases stayed unmatched. The CDR3 is CASSSGLTSYEQYF. The CDR3 DNA follows: TGTGCCAGCAGCTCGGGACTAACCAGCTACGAGCAGTACTTC. The entire variable domain, with the rest obtained from reference TRBV5-6 and TRBJ2-7, is as follows: DAGVTQSPTHLIKTRGQQVTLRCSPKSGHDTVSWYQQALGQGPQFIFQYYEEEERQRGNFPDRFSGHQFPNYSSELNVNALLLGDSALYLCASSSGLTSYEQYFGPGTRLTVT.

The chain combines TRBV4-1 with TRBJ2-5; D might be TRBD1 (6 bases). CDR3 size: 15 residues. V lost 1 base, J lost 1 base, and 10 bases lay in between. Germline-derived CDR1 and CDR2 are MGHRA and YSYEKL. The CDR3 DNA follows: TGCGCCAGCAGCCAAGCTTTCAGGGGCCAAGAGACCCAGTACTTC. It specifies CASSQAFRGQETQYF.

The V gene is TRBV2, the J gene TRBJ2-3; possible D gene TRBD1, 6 bases. Germline assignment: CDR1 SNHLY and CDR2 FYNNEI. Trimming took off 4 bases at V and 6 bases at J, with 11 bases between the two ends. The CDR3 loop spans 13 amino acids. CDR3: CASSAYRVDTQYF. DNA for the CDR3: TGTGCCAGCAGTGCCTACAGGGTTGATACGCAGTATTTT.

CDR3 sequence: CAISESGAGGTYNEQFF. CDR3 coding DNA: TGTGCCATCAGTGAGTCTGGGGCGGGAGGCACCTACAATGAGCAGTTCTTC. The V and J genes are TRBV10-3 and TRBJ2-1; 8 bases are shared with TRBD2. With 0 bases clipped from V and 2 bases from J, the junction kept 6 bases outside the gene matches. Germline V lookup: CDR1 ENHRY, CDR2 SYGVKD. The CDR3 covers 17 residues.